A few counts support the clone carrying this T cell receptor (beta chain). These data are taken from a study of blood T cells in healthy people across ages. CDR1 MDHEN and CDR2 SYDVKM come from the germline V gene. Germline trimming cut 4 bases from V and 4 bases from J; bases unmatched to any gene: 10. The CDR3 is 17 residues long. Sample-barcoded 5' priming and a J-beta primer mix drove a second PCR of about 7 to 12 cycles. TCRdb used MiXCR to reprocess the 5' RACE reads, holding one entry per CDR3 protein. This sample has about 280,000 distinct CDR3 sequences; roughly 27% occur once, and the top ten carry around 30%.

The sequence was obtained from a woman aged 70-85 years in good health. V is TRBV28 and J is TRBJ2-1, with 10 bases aligning to TRBD1. Sequenced input: blood. The CDR3 nucleotides are TGTGCCAGCAGTTCTCGTCGGACAGGGGGTCTATACAATGAGCAGTTCTTC. Its protein product is CASSSRRTGGLYNEQFF.